The T cell receptor beta chain described here comes from a study of CD8 T cells in Susac syndrome. Reverse transcription of about 0.5 to 1 ug RNA used random hexamers. Multiplex PCR with immunoSEQ amplified the TCR beta CDR3 across 54 Vbeta and 13 Jbeta. TCRdb fed the immunoSEQ multiplex PCR reads into MiXCR, producing one record per CDR3 protein. The sample consists of some 99,000 distinct CDR3 sequences, roughly 94% of them appearing once. Germline V CDR1 and CDR2: WSHSY, SAAADI. The CDR3 runs 15 residues. Trimming at V came to 0 bases and at J to 7 bases, leaving 6 bases not matched to a gene. This TCR was sampled from a human donor with Susac syndrome. The sequenced sample consisted of CD4+ T cells from PBMCs. This rearrangement joins TRBV10-2 to TRBJ2-7; 10 bases map to TRBD2. This chain's CDR3 is CASSESRAGGEEQYF. CDR3 DNA: TGCGCCAGCAGTGAGTCGAGAGCGGGGGGGGAGGAGCAGTACTTC.